Included here is one T cell receptor beta chain sequence, with context. The data originate from a study of blood T cell repertoires in COVID-19. Overall study: Nucleic acid was either cDNA or gDNA, and it came from T cells, B-cell-depleted T cells, or PBMCs.

Authors' processing steps: From reference gene primer amplification, estimates of nucleated cell counts were derived. The table came from immunoSEQ multiplex PCR; TCRdb's copy has only in-frame clones and leaves some out. For V, J and clone size, that table is used; D and trimming come from the DNA. This table holds approximately 29,000 clones, around 86% found once. Specimen: peripheral blood. The TCR comes from a woman aged 55-70 years with active COVID-19.

CDR3: CASSAIQGANEKLFF. As DNA, the CDR3 is TGTGCCAGCAGCGCGATACAGGGGGCTAATGAAAAACTGTTTTTT. The J gene is TRBJ1-4, the V gene TRBV28; 8 bases fit TRBD1. This CDR3 is built from 15 residues. CDR1 MDHEN and CDR2 SYDVKM come from the germline V gene. V shed 6 bases, J shed 3 bases, and the junction held 6 bases outside the gene matches.